This passage covers 10 T cell receptor beta chains from one sample sequenced in a study of neurological immune-mediated disorders. Time point specified: longitudinal time-point 3. TCRdb independently ran MiXCR on the 5' RACE reads; one entry per CDR3 protein. The sample yields approximately 45,000 distinct CDR3 sequences, approximately 13% seen once. Specimen: PBMCs. The source is a young man in good health.

CDR3 sequence: CASSLDVTSAYTGELFF. CDR3 nucleotides: TGTGCCAGCAGCTTAGATGTGACTAGCGCCTACACCGGGGAGCTGTTTTTT. The rearrangement uses TRBV7-6 and TRBJ2-2; TRBD2 matches 8 bases. V was clipped by 1 base and J by 3 bases; unmatched bases: 7. This CDR3 contains 17 residues. Germline V CDR1 and CDR2: SGHVS, FNYEAQ.

Comment on this clonotype: The DNA is omitted, as the CDR3 cannot be located on it reliably, and the CDR3 follows TCRdb's listing. The chain uses TRBV9 and TRBJ2-2; TRBD1, the D gene given by the table, was not confirmed from the DNA. Germline V gene lookup returns CDR1 SGDLS and CDR2 YYNGEE. Inclusive of both ends, the CDR3 amounts to 15 amino acids. The CDR3 region is CASSVGQGTSGELFF.

This clonotype appeared many times. This sequence joins TRBV24-1 and TRBJ1-5; a possible D gene is TRBD1 (5 bases). Deletions cut 3 bases from V and 9 bases from J, with 20 bases between. The CDR3 covers 16 residues. CDR1 is KGHDR and CDR2 is SFDVKD in the germline V gene. This chain's CDR3 is CATSDGLGPSIAPQHF. The CDR3 DNA follows: TGTGCCACCAGTGATGGGCTGGGACCGTCGATTGCGCCCCAGCATTTT.

There are a few counts of this clonotype. The chain recombines TRBV6-1 with TRBJ1-5; D gene uncertain. The CDR3 is made up of 14 amino acids. The V gene's germline CDR1 is MNHNS and CDR2 SASEGT. Trimming pared 10 bases from V and 2 bases from J, leaving 15 bases between. This CDR3 reads CATRFTGGNQPQHF. The DNA for the CDR3 is TGTGCCACCCGGTTCACCGGGGGCAATCAGCCCCAGCATTTT.

This clonotype occurred many times. The rearrangement joins TRBV4-2 to TRBJ2-5, with 8 positions matching TRBD2. V trimming: 0 bases; J trimming: 4 bases; junction bases outside the gene matches: 10. Germline values: CDR1 LGHNA, CDR2 YNFKEQ. The CDR3 runs 17 residues. CDR3 loop: CASSQEGGSGRGETQYF. The DNA of the CDR3 is TGTGCCAGCAGCCAAGAAGGTGGCAGCGGGAGAGGAGAGACCCAGTACTTC.

This clonotype was seen ten or more times. The rearrangement links TRBV27 to TRBJ2-7, with TRBD2 matching over 13 bases. The junction had 7 bases not matched to a gene; V was cut back by 6 bases and J by 2 bases. The germline V gene has CDR1 MNHEY and CDR2 SMNVEV (reference sequence). This CDR3 contains 16 residues. CDR3 sequence (DNA): TGTGCCAGCAGCCCAACCACTAGCGGGAGGGCCTACGAGCAGTACTTC. Translated: CASSPTTSGRAYEQYF.

This clonotype was seen ten or more times. This chain uses TRBV3-1 with TRBJ2-3; D not resolved. Trimming pared 2 bases from V and 0 bases from J, leaving 6 bases between. Germline assignment: CDR1 LGHDT and CDR2 YNNKEL (reference sequence). The CDR3 runs 14 residues. The CDR3 nucleotides are TGTGCCAGCAGCCAACCACCCAGCACAGATACGCAGTATTTT. Its protein is CASSQPPSTDTQYF.

This clonotype was detected only a few times. This chain uses TRBV7-8 with TRBJ2-7; D is possibly TRBD1 (5 bases). V lost 5 bases, J lost 5 bases, and 16 bases lay in between. The CDR3 runs 14 residues. Germline-derived CDR1 and CDR2 are SGHVS and FQNEAQ. The CDR3 bases are TGTGCCAGCAGCCCTTGGCCTGGGGCCCACGAGCAGTACTTC. It translates to CASSPWPGAHEQYF. Based on the CDR3 plus reference TRBV7-8 and TRBJ2-7, the full variable domain is GAGVSQSPRYKVAKRGQDVALRCDPISGHVSLFWYQQALGQGPEFLTYFQNEAQLDKSGLPSDRFFAERPEGSVSTLKIQRTQQEDSAVYLCASSPWPGAHEQYFGPGTRLTVT.

This clonotype was detected many times. The chain is built from TRBV7-9 and TRBJ2-2, with D tentatively TRBD1 (5 bases). CDR3 size: 15 residues. Germline V gene sequence: CDR1 SEHNR, CDR2 FQNEAQ (reference sequence). V dropped 4 bases and J dropped 4 bases, with 13 bases sitting between them. The CDR3, as DNA: TGTGCCAGCAGCTCCCTTGGCCAGGGCACCGGGGAGCTGTTTTTT. It is translated as CASSSLGQGTGELFF.

The gene calls are TRBV11-2 and TRBJ2-4; D is uncertain. V lost 4 bases, J lost 0 bases, and 16 bases lay in between. This CDR3 has 17 amino acids. Per germline, CDR1 SGHAT and CDR2 FQNNGV. The CDR3 DNA reads TGTGCCAGCAGCTCTAACTTGGCTTTGTTAGCCAAAAACATTCAGTACTTC. It encodes CASSSNLALLAKNIQYF. The full variable domain, its missing parts supplied by reference TRBV11-2 and TRBJ2-4, is EAGVAQSPRYKIIEKRQSVAFWCNPISGHATLYWYQQILGQGPKLLIQFQNNGVVDDSQLPKDRFSAERLKGVDSTLKIQPAKLEDSAVYLCASSSNLALLAKNIQYFGAGTRLSVL.